This TCR beta chain appears in the sequencing data of a study of T cell repertoires in cytomegalovirus infection. Study-wide background: Public TCR beta signatures were indicative of both CMV infection and a matching HLA type. General study points: The ex vivo response was dominated by HLA-C-restricted CMV-specific TCR beta clonotypes. Summed frequency of public TCR beta families distinguished CMV carriers with the relevant HLA.

This clonotype occurred many times. Its antigen is unknown. TCRdb reprocessed the reads with MiXCR, giving one entry per CDR3 protein. The repertoire consists of about 300,000 distinct CDR3 sequences, with roughly 9.3% occurring once and the leading ten covering approximately 2.4%. Sequenced sample: PBMCs. This TCR came from a human donor in good health (CMV status not recorded). Some clones in this sample may be carry-over from other donors' samples.

As DNA, the CDR3 is TGTGCCAGCAGTTCTCCCGCCCGGGGTGGGCAGGACACCATATATTTT. Encoded protein: CASSSPARGGQDTIYF. The gene calls are TRBV28 and TRBJ1-3; no clear D. The length of the CDR3 is 16 residues. Germline CDR1 and CDR2: MDHEN and SYDVKM. The ends were cut back, 4 bases at V and 8 bases at J, with 21 bases in the middle.